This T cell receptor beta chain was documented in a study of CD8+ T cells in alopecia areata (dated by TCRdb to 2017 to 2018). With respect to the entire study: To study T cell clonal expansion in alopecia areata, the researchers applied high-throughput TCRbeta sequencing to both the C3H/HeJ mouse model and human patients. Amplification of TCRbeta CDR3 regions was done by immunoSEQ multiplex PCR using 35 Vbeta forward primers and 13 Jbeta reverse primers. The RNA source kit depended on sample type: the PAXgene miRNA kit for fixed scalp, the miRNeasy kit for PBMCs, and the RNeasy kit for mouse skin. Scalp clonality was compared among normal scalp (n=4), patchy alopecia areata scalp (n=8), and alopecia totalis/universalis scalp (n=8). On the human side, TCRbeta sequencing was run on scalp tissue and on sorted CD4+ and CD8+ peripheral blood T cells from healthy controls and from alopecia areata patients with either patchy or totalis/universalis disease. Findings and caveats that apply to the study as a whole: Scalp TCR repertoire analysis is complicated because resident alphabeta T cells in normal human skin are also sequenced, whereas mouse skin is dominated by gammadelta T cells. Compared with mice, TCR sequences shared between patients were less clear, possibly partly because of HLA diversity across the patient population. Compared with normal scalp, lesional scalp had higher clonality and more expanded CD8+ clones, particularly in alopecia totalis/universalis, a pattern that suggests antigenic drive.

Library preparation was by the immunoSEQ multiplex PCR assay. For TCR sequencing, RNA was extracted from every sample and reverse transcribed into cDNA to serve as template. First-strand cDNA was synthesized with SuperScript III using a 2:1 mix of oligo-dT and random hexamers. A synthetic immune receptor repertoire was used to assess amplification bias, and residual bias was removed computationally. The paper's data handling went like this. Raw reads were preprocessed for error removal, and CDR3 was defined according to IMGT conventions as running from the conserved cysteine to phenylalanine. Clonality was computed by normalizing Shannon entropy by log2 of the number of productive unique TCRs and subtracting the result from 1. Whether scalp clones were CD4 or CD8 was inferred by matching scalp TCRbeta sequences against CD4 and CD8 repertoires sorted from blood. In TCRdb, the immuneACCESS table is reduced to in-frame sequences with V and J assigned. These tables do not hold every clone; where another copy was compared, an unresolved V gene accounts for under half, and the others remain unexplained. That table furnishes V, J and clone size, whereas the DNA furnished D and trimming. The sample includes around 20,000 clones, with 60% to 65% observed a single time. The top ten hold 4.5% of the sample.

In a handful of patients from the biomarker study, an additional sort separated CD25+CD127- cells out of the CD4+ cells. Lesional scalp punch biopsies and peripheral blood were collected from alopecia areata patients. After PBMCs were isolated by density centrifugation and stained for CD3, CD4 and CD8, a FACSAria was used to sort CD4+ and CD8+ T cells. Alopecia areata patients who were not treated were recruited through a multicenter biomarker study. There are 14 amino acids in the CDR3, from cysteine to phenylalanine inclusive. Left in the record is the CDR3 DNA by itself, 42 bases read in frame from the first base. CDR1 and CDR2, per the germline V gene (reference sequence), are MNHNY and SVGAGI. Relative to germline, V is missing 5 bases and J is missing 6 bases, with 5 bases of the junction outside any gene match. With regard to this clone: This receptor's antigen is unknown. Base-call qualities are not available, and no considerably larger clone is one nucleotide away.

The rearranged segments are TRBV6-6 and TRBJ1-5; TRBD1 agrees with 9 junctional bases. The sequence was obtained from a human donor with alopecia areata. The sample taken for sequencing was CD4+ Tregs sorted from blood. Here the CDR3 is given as CASSTQGAGQPQHF. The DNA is TGTGCCAGCAGTACACAGGGGGCGGGTCAGCCCCAGCATTTT.